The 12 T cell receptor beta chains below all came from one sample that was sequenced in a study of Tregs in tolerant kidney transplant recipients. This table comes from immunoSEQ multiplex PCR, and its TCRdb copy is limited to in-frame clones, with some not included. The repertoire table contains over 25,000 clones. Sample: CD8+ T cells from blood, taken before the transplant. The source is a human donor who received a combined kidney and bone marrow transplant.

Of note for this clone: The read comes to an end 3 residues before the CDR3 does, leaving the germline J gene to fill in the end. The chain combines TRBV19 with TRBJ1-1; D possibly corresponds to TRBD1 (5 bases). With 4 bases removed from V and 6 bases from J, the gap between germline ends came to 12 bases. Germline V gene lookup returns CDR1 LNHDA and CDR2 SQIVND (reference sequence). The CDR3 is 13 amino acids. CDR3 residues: CASSTTGSSEAFF. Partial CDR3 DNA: TGTGCCAGTAGTACTACAGGTTCCTCTGAA. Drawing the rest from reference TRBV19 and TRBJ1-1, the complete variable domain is DGGITQSPKYLFRKEGQNVTLSCEQNLNHDAMYWYRQDPGQGLRLIYYSQIVNDFQKGDIAEGYSVSREKKESFPLTVTSAQKNPTAFYLCASSTTGSSEAFFGQGTRLTVV.

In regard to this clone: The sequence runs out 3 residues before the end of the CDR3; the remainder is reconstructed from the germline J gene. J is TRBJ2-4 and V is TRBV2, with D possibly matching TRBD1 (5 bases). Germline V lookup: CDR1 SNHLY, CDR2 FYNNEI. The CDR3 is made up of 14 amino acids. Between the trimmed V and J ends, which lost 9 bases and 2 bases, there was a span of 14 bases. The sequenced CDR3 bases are TGTGCCAGTCTAGGGGTAGGGTCCAAAAACATT. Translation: CASLGVGSKNI. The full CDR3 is CASLGVGSKNIQYF.

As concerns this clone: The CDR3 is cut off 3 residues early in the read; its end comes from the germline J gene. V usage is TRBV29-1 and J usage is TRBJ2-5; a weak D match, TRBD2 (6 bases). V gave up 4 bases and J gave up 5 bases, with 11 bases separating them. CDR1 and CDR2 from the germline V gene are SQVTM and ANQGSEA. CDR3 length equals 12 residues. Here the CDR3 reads CSVGLGFETQYF. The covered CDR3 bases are TGCAGCGTTGGACTAGGTTTTGAGACC.

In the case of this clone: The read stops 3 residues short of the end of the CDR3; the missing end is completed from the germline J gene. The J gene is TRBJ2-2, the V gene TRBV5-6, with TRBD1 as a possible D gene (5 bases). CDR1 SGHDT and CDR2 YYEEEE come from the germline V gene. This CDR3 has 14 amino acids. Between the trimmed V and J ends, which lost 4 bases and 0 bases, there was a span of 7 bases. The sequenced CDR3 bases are TGTGCCAGCAGCGGGGCTTCGAACACCGGGGAG. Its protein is CASSGASNTGE. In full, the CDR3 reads CASSGASNTGELFF.

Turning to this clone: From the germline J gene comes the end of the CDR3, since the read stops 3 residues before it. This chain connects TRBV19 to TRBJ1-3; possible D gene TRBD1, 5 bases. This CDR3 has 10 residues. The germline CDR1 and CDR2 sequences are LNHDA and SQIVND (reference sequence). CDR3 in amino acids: CASARGAIYF. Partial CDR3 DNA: TGTGCCAGCGCCCGGGGGGCC.

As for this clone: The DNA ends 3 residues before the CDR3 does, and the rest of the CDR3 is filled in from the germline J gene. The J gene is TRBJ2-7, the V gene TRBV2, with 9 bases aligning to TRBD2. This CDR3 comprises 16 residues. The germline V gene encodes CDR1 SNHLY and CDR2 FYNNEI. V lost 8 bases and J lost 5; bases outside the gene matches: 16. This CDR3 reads CASDYRDRLAAHEQYF. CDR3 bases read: TGTGCCAGCGATTACAGGGACAGACTAGCGGCCCACGAG.

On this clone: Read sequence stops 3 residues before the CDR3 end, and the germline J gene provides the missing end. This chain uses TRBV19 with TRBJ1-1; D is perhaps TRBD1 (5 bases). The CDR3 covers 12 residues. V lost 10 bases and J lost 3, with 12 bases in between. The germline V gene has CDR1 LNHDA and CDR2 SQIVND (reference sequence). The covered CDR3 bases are TGTGCCACCCGGCGGGGGGACACTGAA. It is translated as CATRRGDTE. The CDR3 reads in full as CATRRGDTEAFF.

Partial CDR3 DNA: TGTGCCAGTAGTATTTATGCACTAGCGGGAGGCAAAACCTACAATGAG. Protein product: CASSIYALAGGKTYNE. The full CDR3 reads CASSIYALAGGKTYNEQFF. V and J are TRBV19 and TRBJ2-1; TRBD2 matches at 12 bases. The CDR3 is cut off 3 residues early in the read; its end comes from the germline J gene. Germline CDR1 reads LNHDA; CDR2 reads SQIVND (reference sequence). The CDR3 is 19 amino acids. The V and J ends lost 3 bases and 2 bases, in that order; junction bases with no gene match: 11. Using reference TRBV19 and TRBJ2-1 for the parts outside the CDR3, the full variable domain is DGGITQSPKYLFRKEGQNVTLSCEQNLNHDAMYWYRQDPGQGLRLIYYSQIVNDFQKGDIAEGYSVSREKKESFPLTVTSAQKNPTAFYLCASSIYALAGGKTYNEQFFGPGTRLTVL.

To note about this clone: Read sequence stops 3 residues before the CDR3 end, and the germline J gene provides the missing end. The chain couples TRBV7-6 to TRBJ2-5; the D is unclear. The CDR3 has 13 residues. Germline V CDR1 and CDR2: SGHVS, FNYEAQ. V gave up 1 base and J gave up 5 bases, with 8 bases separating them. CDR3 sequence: CASSLGFRETQYF. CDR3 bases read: TGTGCCAGCAGCTTAGGGTTCCGGGAGACC.

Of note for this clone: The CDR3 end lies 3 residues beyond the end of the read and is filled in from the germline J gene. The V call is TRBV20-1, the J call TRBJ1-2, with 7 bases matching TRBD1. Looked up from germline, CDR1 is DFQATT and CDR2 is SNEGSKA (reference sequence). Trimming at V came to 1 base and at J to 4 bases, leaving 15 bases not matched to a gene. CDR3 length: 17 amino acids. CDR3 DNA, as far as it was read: TGCAGTGCTAGAGTAAGGAGGGGGCGGCCCGGCGGCTATGGC. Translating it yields CSARVRRGRPGGYG. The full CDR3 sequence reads CSARVRRGRPGGYGYTF.

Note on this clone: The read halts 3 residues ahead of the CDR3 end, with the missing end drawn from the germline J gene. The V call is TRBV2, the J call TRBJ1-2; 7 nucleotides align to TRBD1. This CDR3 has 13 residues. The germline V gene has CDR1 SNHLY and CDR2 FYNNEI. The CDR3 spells CANPQGESDGYTF. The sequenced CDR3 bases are TGTGCCAACCCTCAGGGGGAGTCGGACGGC.

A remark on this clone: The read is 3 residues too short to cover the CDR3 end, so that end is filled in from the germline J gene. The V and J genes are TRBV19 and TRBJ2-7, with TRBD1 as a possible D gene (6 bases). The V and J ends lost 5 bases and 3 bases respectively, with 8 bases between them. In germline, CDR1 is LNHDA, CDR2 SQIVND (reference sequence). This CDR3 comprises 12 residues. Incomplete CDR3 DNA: TGTGCCAGTAGTCCGGACAGCTACGAG. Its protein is CASSPDSYE. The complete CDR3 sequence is CASSPDSYEQYF.